A single T cell receptor beta chain is shown here with its context. Its antigen is not known. The data derive from a study of cytomegalovirus exposure and HLA in healthy donors. Study-wide background: Out of 350 to 400 genotyped donors, about 81% belonged to the Caucasian-associated ancestry cluster. Study-wide findings and caveats: A later analysis showed TCR association rates differing by HLA locus, peaking at DRB1 and lowest at HLA-C.

J gave up 6 bases and V 3 bases, and 5 bases lay outside the gene matches. The CDR3 sequence is 15 residues long. CDR1 and CDR2 (germline): SGDLS, YYNGEE. It was with 60 Vbeta and 13 Jbeta primers that the PCR ran. Sequencing used immunoSEQ multiplex PCR; TCRdb keeps in-frame clones, though not all of them. The sample consists of over 100,000 clones, roughly two thirds of them appearing once. Input material: PBMCs. The genes are TRBV9 and TRBJ2-2; 10 bases line up with TRBD2. The sequence came from a woman aged 25 to 39 in good health and CMV-seronegative. Here the CDR3 reads CASSAGTSAAGELFF. CDR3 coding DNA: TGTGCCAGCAGCGCAGGGACTAGCGCGGCCGGGGAGCTGTTTTTT.